The 10 T cell receptor beta chains below all came from one sample that was sequenced in a study of blood T cell repertoires in COVID-19. Some clones are missing from TCRdb's copy, which holds only in-frame ones; the method was immunoSEQ multiplex PCR. Here the sample spans around 150,000 clones, 60% to 85% being singletons. Material for sequencing was peripheral blood. The receptors come from a man in his sixties with acute or convalescent COVID-19.

The sample holds a few counts of this clone. The rearrangement uses TRBV7-9 and TRBJ1-3; no clear D gene. V shed 4 bases and J shed 4 bases, with 11 bases lying between them. The CDR3 contains 14 residues. Germline V CDR1 and CDR2: SEHNR, FQNEAQ (reference sequence). In DNA, the CDR3 is TGTGCCAGCAGCTACGGGATTCAAGGAAACACCATATATTTT. This translates into CASSYGIQGNTIYF.

V usage is TRBV7-8 and J usage is TRBJ2-5; possible D gene TRBD1, 5 bases. The CDR3 runs to 14 residues. Trimming removed 5 bases at V and 5 bases at J, with 15 bases between. Germline V CDR1 and CDR2: SGHVS, FQNEAQ. The CDR3 DNA follows: TGTGCCAGCAGCACAGGCCAGGGTACCGAGACCCAGTACTTC. Residues: CASSTGQGTETQYF.

The genes are TRBV9 and TRBJ1-6; 8 bases are shared with TRBD1. This CDR3 spans 14 amino acids. Trimming removed 3 bases from V and 5 bases from J; junction bases left unmatched: 1. Germline-derived CDR1 and CDR2 are SGDLS and YYNGEE. In DNA form, the CDR3 reads TGTGCCAGCAGCGGGGGACAGGATAATTCACCCCTCCACTTT. Translating gives CASSGGQDNSPLHF.

Regarding this clone: The same CDR3 also results from other DNA sequences found in this sample. This chain uses TRBV2 with TRBJ1-5; possibly TRBD1 for D (6 bases). Deletions cut 3 bases from V and 4 bases from J, with 10 bases between. The CDR3 contains 14 residues. Germline loops: CDR1 SNHLY, CDR2 FYNNEI. Here the CDR3 reads CASSEGQGNQPQHF. CDR3 bases: TGTGCCAGCAGTGAGGGTCAGGGGAATCAGCCCCAGCATTTT.

This clone has just a few counts. The rearrangement links TRBV4-1 to TRBJ2-3; 7 bases line up with TRBD2. This CDR3 has 16 residues. Per the germline V gene, CDR1 is MGHRA and CDR2 is YSYEKL. V shed 1 base, J shed 2 bases, and the junction held 6 bases outside the gene matches. This CDR3 reads CASSQGRAGPTDTQYF. In DNA form, the CDR3 reads TGCGCCAGCAGCCAAGGTCGAGCGGGGCCCACAGATACGCAGTATTTT.

This clone was seen a single time. The chain combines TRBV5-1 with TRBJ2-5, with 10 bases lining up with TRBD2. This CDR3 has 16 residues. Germline V gene lookup returns CDR1 SGHRS and CDR2 YFSETQ. The V and J ends lost 3 bases and 5 bases, in that order; junction bases with no gene match: 10. The CDR3, as DNA: TGCGCCAGCAGCTCGACCGGGACTAGCGTACGTGAGACCCAGTACTTC. It yields the protein CASSSTGTSVRETQYF.

The V call is TRBV7-9, the J call TRBJ2-7, with 8 bases lining up with TRBD1. J was trimmed by 5 bases and V by 5 bases; bases with no gene match: 8. The CDR3 runs to 14 residues. From germline, CDR1 is SEHNR and CDR2 FQNEAQ (reference sequence). CDR3 sequence: CASSEGQVVHEQYF. For the CDR3, the DNA is TGTGCCAGCAGCGAGGGACAGGTGGTCCACGAGCAGTACTTC.

J is TRBJ2-7 and V is TRBV7-2, with a weak D call TRBD1 (6 bases). CDR1 and CDR2 (germline): SGHTA, FQGNSA. The V end lost 1 base, the J end lost 4 bases, and 20 bases lay between the germline ends. The CDR3 sequence is 17 residues long. CDR3 residues: CASSLGFARDRPYEQYF. Here the CDR3 DNA reads TGTGCCAGCAGCTTAGGATTTGCGCGAGACAGGCCATACGAGCAGTACTTC.

This chain connects TRBV19 to TRBJ1-1; maybe TRBD1 (6 bases). The CDR3 has 16 amino acids. The V gene's germline CDR1 is LNHDA and CDR2 SQIVND (reference sequence). Trimming cost V 3 bases and J 0 bases, with 14 bases left between them. The CDR3 region has the DNA TGTGCCAGTAGTATCTCAGGGGCTAATTTGAACACTGAAGCTTTCTTT. Translating gives CASSISGANLNTEAFF.

The chain couples TRBV11-2 to TRBJ2-1; TRBD2 agrees at 9 bases. CDR3 length: 15 amino acids. CDR1 is SGHAT and CDR2 is FQNNGV in the germline V gene. Germline trimming cut 5 bases from V and 2 bases from J; bases unmatched to any gene: 4. DNA for the CDR3: TGTGCCAGCAGCACTCTAGCGGGGACCTACAATGAGCAGTTCTTC. Protein: CASSTLAGTYNEQFF.